This entry concerns a single T cell receptor beta chain. This clonotype was found many times. Which antigen it targets is not known. No base-level quality is on record; no much larger clone is a single base apart. For this chain, trimming is 1 base at the V end and 0 bases at the J end, and the number of junction bases without a gene match is 3. The CDR3 has 15 amino acids, counting the end cysteine and phenylalanine. The DNA shown is the 45-base CDR3, in frame from base 1. CDR1 and CDR2 were assigned from the germline V gene (reference sequence) as DFQATT and SNEGSKA. These data originate in a study of CD8 T cells in ankylosing spondylitis (dated by TCRdb to about 2017). The study in broad terms: To find TCR variants linked to disease, the study profiled T cell receptor beta repertoires in ankylosing spondylitis patients and healthy donors. In total, the full study cohort was made up of roughly 110 healthy donors and 25 ankylosing spondylitis patients. Samples of peripheral blood were taken, and for ankylosing spondylitis patients, synovial fluid was collected as well. What the authors observed across the whole study: A CD8+ phenotype was shown by the disease-linked clones, which were found at relatively low frequencies in peripheral blood. A TCR beta motif made up of eight or nine highly homologous amino acid variants appeared to be characteristic of blood from ankylosing spondylitis patients. Some of the motif variants had been reported before in the synovial fluid and blood of reactive arthritis patients, a finding that suggests common disease-initiation mechanisms. The disease-linked clones were reported as significantly enriched in matched synovial fluid samples from ankylosing spondylitis patients.

The sequencer was an Illumina HiSeq 2500. Quantitative 5'-RACE with molecular barcodes was the method used to prepare the TCR beta libraries. As for the original processing: Disease-linked TCR variants were identified with a new computational method built on a probabilistic model of VDJ rearrangement. Through fastp at Q25 and MiXCR, TCRdb rebuilt clones from the public reads, retaining in-frame beta chains. Under each unique CDR3 protein, matching rows form one entry showing the most common genes and DNA. These V and J calls rely on TCRdb rather than the paper's analysis. In this sample the table shows around 120,000 distinct CDR3 sequences, approximately 9.9% of which occur a single time. The top ten clones comprise approximately 3.3% of the sample.

The chain joins TRBV20-1 to TRBJ2-1, with 7 bases matching TRBD2. Sequencing was carried out using blood, either unsorted or a sorted T cell fraction (not recorded which). The receptor was isolated from a male donor with ankylosing spondylitis or in good health (not recorded which). Read as DNA, the sequence is TGCAGTGCTAGAGGAGGCGGGAGCTCCTACAATGAGCAGTTCTTC. This yields the protein CSARGGGSSYNEQFF.